The 25 T cell receptor beta chains reported below all come from one sample, sequenced in a study of yellow fever vaccine responses in identical twins. Each CDR3 protein gets one entry after TCRdb re-called the RT-PCR reads with MiXCR. The sample consists of several thousand distinct CDR3 sequences, about 86% of them appearing once. Sequenced material: T cells from blood (PBMCs), unsorted or a sorted subset (not recorded which), taken before or after yellow fever vaccination (not recorded which). All receptors derive from a woman aged 18-29 years who received the yellow fever vaccine.

The V call is TRBV6-4, the J call TRBJ2-7; 7 positions agree with TRBD1. The CDR3 is 15 residues long. Looked up from germline, CDR1 is MRHNA and CDR2 is SNTAGT. Trimming took 6 bases from V and 0 from J; bases not matched to a gene: 8. The CDR3 is CASRDGTASSYEQYF. In DNA form, the CDR3 reads TGTGCCAGCAGAGACGGGACAGCTAGCTCCTACGAGCAGTACTTC.

This sequence joins TRBV28 and TRBJ2-5; tentative D call: TRBD2 (7 bases). This CDR3 comprises 14 residues. From germline, CDR1 is MDHEN and CDR2 SYDVKM. Trimming removed 3 bases at V and 5 bases at J, with 13 bases between. For the CDR3, the DNA is TGTGCCAGCAGTTTCGCGGGGGCGCAGGAGACCCAGTACTTC. Protein: CASSFAGAQETQYF.

The chain combines TRBV18 with TRBJ1-3; D remains unclear. The length of the CDR3 is 15 residues. V was cut by 2 bases and J by 0 bases, with 8 bases left in between. Germline V gene data show CDR1 as KGHSH and CDR2 as LQKENI. The CDR3 DNA reads TGTGCCAGCTCACCAGGAGAGAACTCTGGAAACACCATATATTTT. It is translated as CASSPGENSGNTIYF.

The chain joins TRBV29-1 to TRBJ2-3; D is unclear. This CDR3 is 15 amino acids long. Trimming took off 1 base at V and 0 bases at J, with 11 bases between the two ends. Germline assignment: CDR1 SQVTM and CDR2 ANQGSEA. CDR3 bases: TGCAGCGTTGAAGGTTCTAGTACTAGCACAGATACGCAGTATTTT. Translating it yields CSVEGSSTSTDTQYF.

The chain couples TRBV29-1 to TRBJ2-1, with D uncertain. This CDR3 region has 11 residues. V lost 4 bases and J lost 7, with 8 bases in between. Germline V gene sequence: CDR1 SQVTM, CDR2 ANQGSEA. CDR3 protein: CSVAVRNEQFF. The DNA of the CDR3 is TGCAGCGTTGCGGTGCGTAATGAGCAGTTCTTC.

V and J are TRBV11-1 and TRBJ2-7; 8 nucleotides align to TRBD1. This CDR3 contains 15 residues. With 5 bases clipped from V and 2 bases from J, the junction kept 8 bases outside the gene matches. Germline V CDR1 and CDR2: SGHAT, FQDESV (reference sequence). In DNA, the CDR3 is TGTGCCAGCAGCACCAGAGGGACAGGACCCTACGAGCAGTACTTC. This encodes CASSTRGTGPYEQYF.

The chain joins TRBV18 to TRBJ1-5; D is ambiguous. Per germline, CDR1 KGHSH and CDR2 LQKENI. Trimming shortened V by 1 base and J by 1 base, and 5 bases separated the two germline ends. The CDR3 is made up of 14 amino acids. The CDR3 here is CASSPQSSNQPQHF. The CDR3 DNA reads as TGTGCCAGCTCACCACAATCAAGCAATCAGCCCCAGCATTTT. Together with reference TRBV18 and TRBJ1-5, the CDR3 gives the full variable domain: NAGVMQNPRHLVRRRGQEARLRCSPMKGHSHVYWYRQLPEEGLKFMVYLQKENIIDESGMPKERFSAEFPKEGPSILRIQQVVRGDSAAYFCASSPQSSNQPQHFGDGTRLSIL.

V usage is TRBV7-9 and J usage is TRBJ1-4; 8 bases are shared with TRBD1. V dropped 8 bases and J dropped 8; count of bases not matched to a gene: 10. CDR1 and CDR2 from the germline V gene are SEHNR and FQNEAQ (reference sequence). This CDR3 is built from 14 residues. CDR3 in DNA: TGTGCCAGCCGCTCGGACAGGGATGGAGAAAAACTGTTTTTT. This sequence encodes CASRSDRDGEKLFF.

This clonotype appeared once. The rearrangement uses TRBV11-3 and TRBJ2-2, with unresolved D. The CDR3 is 13 residues long. Germline V CDR1 and CDR2: SGHNT, YENEEA. V was pared by 1 base and J by 6 bases, with 6 bases between. The CDR3 protein is CASSLGVPGELFF. The CDR3 nucleotides read TGTGCCAGCAGCTTAGGAGTTCCCGGGGAGCTGTTTTTT.

The V and J genes are TRBV5-1 and TRBJ2-5; D is perhaps TRBD1 or TRBD2 (5 bases each). The CDR3 totals 15 residues. Germline loops: CDR1 SGHRS, CDR2 YFSETQ. The V gene lost 0 bases and the J gene lost 3 bases, with 12 bases spanning the gap. Written as DNA, the CDR3 is TGCGCCAGCAGCTTGGCTGGGACGGACAAAGAGACCCAGTACTTC. As protein: CASSLAGTDKETQYF.

The CDR3 sequence is CSVVGGEKSKNIQYF. In DNA, the CDR3 is TGCAGCGTTGTGGGGGGAGAGAAAAGCAAAAACATTCAGTACTTC. This sequence joins TRBV29-1 and TRBJ2-4; TRBD2 is a possible D gene (6 bases). This CDR3 has 15 residues. Deletions cut 4 bases from V and 3 bases from J, with 16 bases between. Germline loops: CDR1 SQVTM, CDR2 ANQGSEA.

J is TRBJ2-1 and V is TRBV7-2; D remains ambiguous. The germline V gene encodes CDR1 SGHTA and CDR2 FQGNSA. Trimming took 1 base from V and 2 from J, leaving 3 bases between them. There are 13 residues in the CDR3. CDR3 in amino acids: CASSLDTYNEQFF. DNA for the CDR3: TGTGCCAGCAGCTTAGACACCTACAATGAGCAGTTCTTC.

This clonotype has a handful of counts. This chain links TRBV11-3 with TRBJ2-7, with D possibly matching TRBD1 (5 bases). This CDR3 contains 12 residues. The germline gives CDR1 SGHNT, CDR2 YENEEA. V was clipped by 2 bases and J by 4 bases, with 6 bases between them. The CDR3 coding sequence is TGTGCCAGCAGCTTATCAGGGTACGAGCAGTACTTC. This codes for CASSLSGYEQYF.

This chain uses TRBV5-4 with TRBJ2-1; 9 nucleotides match TRBD2. Trimming at V came to 0 bases and at J to 4 bases, leaving 2 bases not matched to a gene. Germline CDR1 is SGHNT and CDR2 is YYREEE (reference sequence). The CDR3 has 15 amino acids. DNA for the CDR3: TGTGCCAGCAGCTTGGGACTAGCGGATTACAATGAGCAGTTCTTC. Protein: CASSLGLADYNEQFF.

The chain has TRBV5-5 and TRBJ2-1, with D possibly matching TRBD1 (6 bases). The CDR3 spans 16 residues. Trimming stripped 0 bases from V and 0 bases from J, with 10 bases between. CDR1 SGHKS and CDR2 YYEKEE come from the germline V gene (reference sequence). The CDR3 region has the DNA TGTGCCAGCAGCTTGGCAGGGGCCAGCTCCTACAATGAGCAGTTCTTC. It encodes CASSLAGASSYNEQFF.

This clonotype has more than one count but fewer than ten. This sequence joins TRBV5-5 and TRBJ2-5; the D call may be TRBD1 or TRBD2 (5 bases each). The germline V and J ends were trimmed by 1 base and 4 bases, with 8 bases remaining between them. This CDR3 has 13 amino acids. Germline CDR1 is SGHKS and CDR2 is YYEKEE (reference sequence). The CDR3 sequence is CASSLPGTETQYF. The CDR3 DNA reads TGTGCCAGCAGCTTGCCAGGGACAGAGACCCAGTACTTC.

This chain uses TRBV18 with TRBJ1-5, with D unresolved. Germline CDR1 KGHSH, CDR2 LQKENI. This CDR3 has 13 residues. V lost 2 bases and J lost 2, with 4 bases in between. CDR3 in DNA: TGTGCCAGCTCACCAGGGGGCAATCAGCCCCAGCATTTT. It encodes CASSPGGNQPQHF.

This clonotype appeared a single time. The V call is TRBV13, the J call TRBJ2-7; 8 nucleotides line up with TRBD2. J lost 0 bases, V lost 4 bases, and 5 bases had no gene match. Germline V gives CDR1 PRHDT, CDR2 FYEKMQ (reference sequence). The CDR3 sequence is 15 residues long. Here the CDR3 DNA reads TGTGCCAGCAGCTACGGGAGGGGGAGCTCCTACGAGCAGTACTTC. Translated, it gives CASSYGRGSSYEQYF.

This clonotype turned up a few times. The chain employs TRBV18 and TRBJ2-1; unclear D gene. This CDR3 has 15 amino acids. V lost 3 bases and J lost 9, with 18 bases in between. The germline V gene has CDR1 KGHSH and CDR2 LQKENI. CDR3 sequence reads: CASSPRLAGLGEQFF. CDR3 DNA: TGTGCCAGCTCACCGAGGTTAGCTGGGCTCGGTGAGCAGTTCTTC.

This clonotype was counted a few times. The chain combines TRBV11-1 with TRBJ2-7; 7 bases are a match to TRBD2. This CDR3 region has 17 residues. V gave up 5 bases and J gave up 1 base; unmatched junction bases: 14. Germline CDR1 is SGHAT and CDR2 is FQDESV (reference sequence). CDR3 nucleotide sequence: TGTGCCAGCAGCCAAAGAGGGACGCGGGAGCGTTCCTACGAGCAGTACTTC. This gives the protein CASSQRGTRERSYEQYF.

This rearrangement joins TRBV29-1 to TRBJ2-1; D is unclear. The V gene lost 4 bases and the J gene lost 2 bases, with 9 bases spanning the gap. The V gene's germline CDR1 is SQVTM and CDR2 ANQGSEA. This CDR3 spans 13 amino acids. The CDR3 nucleotides read TGCAGCGTTGGCCCAGGAACCTACAATGAGCAGTTCTTC. Amino acids: CSVGPGTYNEQFF.

The CDR3 is CASSSSASSYNEQFF. The CDR3 DNA follows: TGTGCCAGCAGCTCGAGCGCGAGCTCCTACAATGAGCAGTTCTTC. The chain recombines TRBV7-1 with TRBJ2-1, with D uncertain. TRBV7-1 is filed as an ORF, its function uncertain. The CDR3 loop spans 15 amino acids. Trimming pared 3 bases from V and 0 bases from J, leaving 9 bases between.

This rearrangement joins TRBV20-1 to TRBJ2-3; D may be TRBD2 (6 bases). The germline V gene has CDR1 DFQATT and CDR2 SNEGSKA (reference sequence). This CDR3 contains 13 residues. Trimming took 6 bases from V and 2 from J, leaving 12 bases between them. The CDR3 nucleotides read TGCAGTGCACCCCGGGGGTTCACAGATACGCAGTATTTT. It encodes CSAPRGFTDTQYF.

This clonotype was seen more than once but under ten times. The chain recombines TRBV29-1 with TRBJ1-5; no definite D call. Germline loops: CDR1 SQVTM, CDR2 ANQGSEA. CDR3 size: 14 residues. The germline V and J ends were trimmed by 6 bases and 5 bases, with 17 bases remaining between them. The chain's CDR3 is CSVPLLMGYQPQHF. Here the CDR3 DNA reads TGCAGCGTCCCGTTATTGATGGGGTATCAGCCCCAGCATTTT.

This chain uses TRBV10-3 with TRBJ2-1; 12 bases fit TRBD2. There are 18 residues in the CDR3. CDR1 and CDR2 from the germline V gene are ENHRY and SYGVKD. The ends lost 0 bases at V and 3 bases at J; junction bases unmatched: 6. The CDR3 DNA follows: TGTGCCATCAGTGAGTCCCTAGCGGGAGGGCCCATCTACAATGAGCAGTTCTTC. This translates into CAISESLAGGPIYNEQFF.